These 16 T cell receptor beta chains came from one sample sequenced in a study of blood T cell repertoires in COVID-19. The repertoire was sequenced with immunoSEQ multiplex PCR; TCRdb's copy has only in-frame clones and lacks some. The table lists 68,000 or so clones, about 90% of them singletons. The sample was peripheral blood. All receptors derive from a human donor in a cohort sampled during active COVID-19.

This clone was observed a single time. The CDR3 loop reads CASSYGGGSYEQYF. The CDR3 bases are TGTGCCAGCAGTTATGGCGGAGGGTCCTACGAGCAGTACTTC. The chain has TRBV6-5 and TRBJ2-7, with D possibly being TRBD2 (6 bases). The CDR3 contains 14 residues. Germline CDR1 and CDR2: MNHEY and SVGAGI. Trimming took off 3 bases at V and 1 base at J, with 10 bases between the two ends.

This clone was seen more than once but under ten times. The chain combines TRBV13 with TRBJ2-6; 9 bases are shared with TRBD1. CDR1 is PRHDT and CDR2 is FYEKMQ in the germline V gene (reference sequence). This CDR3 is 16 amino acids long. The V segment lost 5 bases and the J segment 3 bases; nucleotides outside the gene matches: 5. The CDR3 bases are TGTGCCAGCAGCCTACAGGGGGCGCTTGGGGCCAACGTCCTGACTTTC. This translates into CASSLQGALGANVLTF.

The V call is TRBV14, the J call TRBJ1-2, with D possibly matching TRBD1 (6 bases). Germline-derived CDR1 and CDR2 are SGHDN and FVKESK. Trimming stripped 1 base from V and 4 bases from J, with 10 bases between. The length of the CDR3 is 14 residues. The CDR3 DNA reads TGTGCCAGCAGCCAAGGGTTGGGGGCCTATGGCTACACCTTC. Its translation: CASSQGLGAYGYTF.

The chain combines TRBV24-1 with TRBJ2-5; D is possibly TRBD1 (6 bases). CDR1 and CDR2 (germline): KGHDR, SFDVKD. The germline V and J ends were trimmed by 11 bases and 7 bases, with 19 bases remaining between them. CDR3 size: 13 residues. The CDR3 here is CAIHIGQWGTQYF. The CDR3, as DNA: TGTGCCATCCACATAGGACAGTGGGGGACCCAGTACTTC.

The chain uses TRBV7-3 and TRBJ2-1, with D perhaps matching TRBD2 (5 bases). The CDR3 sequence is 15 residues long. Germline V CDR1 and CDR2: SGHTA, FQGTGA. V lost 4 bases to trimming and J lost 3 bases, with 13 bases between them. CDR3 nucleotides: TGTGCCAGCAGCTCCCGGTGGGGAGTCTACAATGAGCAGTTCTTC. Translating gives CASSSRWGVYNEQFF.

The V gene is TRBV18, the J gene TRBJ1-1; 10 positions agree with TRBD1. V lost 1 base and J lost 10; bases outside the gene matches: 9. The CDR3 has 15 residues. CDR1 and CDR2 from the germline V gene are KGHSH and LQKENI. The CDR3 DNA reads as TGTGCCAGCTCACCACGTCTGGACAGGGGGTCGGGAGCTTTCTTT. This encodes CASSPRLDRGSGAFF.

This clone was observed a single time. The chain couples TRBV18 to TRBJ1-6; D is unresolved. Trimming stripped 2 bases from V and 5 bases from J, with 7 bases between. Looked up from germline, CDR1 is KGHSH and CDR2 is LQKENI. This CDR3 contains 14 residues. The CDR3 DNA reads TGTGCCAGCTCACCATCCCAGGATAATTCACCCCTCCACTTT. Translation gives CASSPSQDNSPLHF.

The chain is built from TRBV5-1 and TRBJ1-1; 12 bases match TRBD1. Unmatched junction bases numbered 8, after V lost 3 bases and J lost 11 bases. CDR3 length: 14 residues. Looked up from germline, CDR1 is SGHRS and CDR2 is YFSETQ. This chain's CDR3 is CASSYPGQGAKAFF. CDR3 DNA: TGCGCCAGCAGCTACCCGGGACAGGGGGCGAAGGCTTTCTTT.

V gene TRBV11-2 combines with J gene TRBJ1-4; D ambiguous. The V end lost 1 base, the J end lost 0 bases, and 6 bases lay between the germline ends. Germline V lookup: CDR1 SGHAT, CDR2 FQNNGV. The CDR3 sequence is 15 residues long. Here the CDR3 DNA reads TGTGCCAGCAGCTTAGGGAGTGCAACTAATGAAAAACTGTTTTTT. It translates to CASSLGSATNEKLFF.

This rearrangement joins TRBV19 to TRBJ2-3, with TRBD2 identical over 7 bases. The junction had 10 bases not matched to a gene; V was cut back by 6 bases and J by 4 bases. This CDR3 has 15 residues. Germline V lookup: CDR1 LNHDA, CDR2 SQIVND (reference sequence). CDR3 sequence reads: CASRGSLAGPDTQYF. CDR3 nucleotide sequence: TGTGCCAGTAGGGGGTCTTTAGCGGGTCCAGATACGCAGTATTTT.

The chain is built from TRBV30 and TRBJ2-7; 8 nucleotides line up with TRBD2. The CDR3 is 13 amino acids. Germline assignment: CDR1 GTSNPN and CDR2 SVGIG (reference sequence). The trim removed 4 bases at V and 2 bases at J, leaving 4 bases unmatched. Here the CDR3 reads CAWMAGGPYEQYF. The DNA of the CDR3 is TGTGCCTGGATGGCGGGGGGCCCCTACGAGCAGTACTTC.

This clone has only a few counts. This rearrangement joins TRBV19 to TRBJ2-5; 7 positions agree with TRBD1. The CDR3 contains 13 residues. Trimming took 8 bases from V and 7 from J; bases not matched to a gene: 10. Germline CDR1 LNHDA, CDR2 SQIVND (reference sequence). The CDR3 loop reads CASSYEQGMTQYF. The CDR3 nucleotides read TGTGCCAGTTCTTATGAACAGGGGATGACCCAGTACTTC.

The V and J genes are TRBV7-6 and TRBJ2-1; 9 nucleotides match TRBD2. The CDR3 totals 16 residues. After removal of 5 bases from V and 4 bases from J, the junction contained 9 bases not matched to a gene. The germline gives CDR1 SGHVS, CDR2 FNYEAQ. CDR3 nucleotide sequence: TGTGCCAGCAGCCCCAAGGGGGCGGGAGGGTACAATGAGCAGTTCTTC. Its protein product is CASSPKGAGGYNEQFF. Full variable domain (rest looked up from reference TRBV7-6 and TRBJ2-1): GAGVSQSPRYKVTKRGQDVALRCDPISGHVSLYWYRQALGQGPEFLTYFNYEAQQDKSGLPNDRFSAERPEGSISTLTIQRTEQRDSAMYRCASSPKGAGGYNEQFFGPGTRLTVL.

The DNA of the CDR3 is TGTGCCAGCAGTGAAGGTCAGGGGTATCAGCCCCAGCATTTT. The encoded protein is CASSEGQGYQPQHF. V is TRBV2 and J is TRBJ1-5, with a possible D match to TRBD1 (6 bases). The CDR3 is 14 residues long. Germline CDR1 is SNHLY and CDR2 is FYNNEI. V lost 1 base, J lost 5 bases, and 9 bases lay in between.

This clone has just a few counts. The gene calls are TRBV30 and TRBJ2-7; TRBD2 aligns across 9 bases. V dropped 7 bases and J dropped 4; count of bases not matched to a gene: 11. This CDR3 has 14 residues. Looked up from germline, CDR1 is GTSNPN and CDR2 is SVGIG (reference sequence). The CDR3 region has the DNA TGTGCCTTTAAAGGAGCGGGAGGAAGGTACGAGCAGTACTTC. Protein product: CAFKGAGGRYEQYF.

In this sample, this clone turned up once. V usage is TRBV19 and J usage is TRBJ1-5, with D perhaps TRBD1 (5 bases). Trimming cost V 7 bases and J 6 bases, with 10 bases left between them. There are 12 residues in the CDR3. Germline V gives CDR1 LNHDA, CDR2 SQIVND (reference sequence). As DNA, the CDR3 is TGTGCCAGTAAAGTGGGGGGTCAGCCCCAGCATTTT. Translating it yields CASKVGGQPQHF. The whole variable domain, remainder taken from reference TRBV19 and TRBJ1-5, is DGGITQSPKYLFRKEGQNVTLSCEQNLNHDAMYWYRQDPGQGLRLIYYSQIVNDFQKGDIAEGYSVSREKKESFPLTVTSAQKNPTAFYLCASKVGGQPQHFGDGTRLSIL.